This TCR delta chain derives from a study of γδ T cells in repeated Plasmodium falciparum infection. The overall study: Age- and gender-matched Australian children served as comparison for malaria-exposed Malian children.

TCRdb used CATT to re-call clones from the multiplex PCR reads. The sample has tens of thousands of delta-chain clones; 1.7% are singletons. This clone was detected many times. TCRdb assigns this DNA the protein of a much larger clone, which departs from its translation at residue 12; this likely reflects a read error, and the protein shown comes from translating the DNA. The CDR3 spans 19 residues. V lost 0 bases and J lost 2; bases outside the gene matches: 12. Germline lookup yields CDR1 TSWWSYY and CDR2 QGS. Flow sorting of PBMC yielded separate Vgamma9/Vdelta2+ and Vdelta2-negative gammadelta T cell populations for bulk repertoire analysis.

The sequenced sample was gamma-delta T cells from blood. V usage is TRDV1 and J usage is TRDJ1, with 10 bases identical to TRDD3. The TCR originated in a pool of human donors (malaria-infected and uninfected, not separated). The CDR3 DNA sequence: TGTGCTCTTGGGGAACTTGGGGAGTACTGGGGGATGCGGACCGATAAACTCATCTTT. Translating gives CALGELGEYWGMRTDKLIF.